Listed here are 15 T cell receptor beta chains from one sample, sequenced in a study of cytomegalovirus exposure and HLA in healthy donors. The primer mix had 60 Vbeta and 13 Jbeta primers. Profiled with immunoSEQ multiplex PCR; TCRdb holds only in-frame clones, not every one. The table includes over 75,000 clones, about two thirds detected once. Sequencing was carried out using PBMCs. The receptors stem from a human donor in good health.

Only one count was recorded for this clone. The chain employs TRBV18 and TRBJ1-1, with D maybe TRBD1 (5 bases). The V end was cut by 0 bases, the J end by 6 bases, with 17 bases between. CDR3 length: 16 residues. Germline CDR1 KGHSH, CDR2 LQKENI. CDR3 residues: CASSPPGAPREAEAFF. The CDR3 coding sequence is TGTGCCAGCTCACCACCGGGCGCGCCCAGGGAAGCTGAAGCTTTCTTT. The whole variable domain, filled in from reference TRBV18 and TRBJ1-1, reads NAGVMQNPRHLVRRRGQEARLRCSPMKGHSHVYWYRQLPEEGLKFMVYLQKENIIDESGMPKERFSAEFPKEGPSILRIQQVVRGDSAAYFCASSPPGAPREAEAFFGQGTRLTVV.

The chain links TRBV19 to TRBJ2-7; no reliable D call. Per the germline V gene, CDR1 is LNHDA and CDR2 is SQIVND (reference sequence). This CDR3 region has 13 residues. Trimming left V 3 bases short and J 3 bases short, with 9 bases between. The CDR3 protein is CASSIFVYYEQYF. The CDR3 nucleotides are TGTGCCAGTAGTATTTTCGTCTACTACGAGCAGTACTTC.

V is TRBV7-9 and J is TRBJ1-3, with TRBD1 matching over 10 bases. The CDR3 is made up of 16 amino acids. Germline CDR1 and CDR2: SEHNR and FQNEAQ (reference sequence). V dropped 7 bases and J dropped 4; count of bases not matched to a gene: 10. The CDR3 spells CASNTNGDRGGNTIYF. CDR3 DNA: TGTGCCAGCAACACAAACGGGGACAGGGGAGGAAACACCATATATTTT.

The chain combines TRBV6-5 with TRBJ2-1, with D tentatively TRBD2 (5 bases). The CDR3 length is 13 residues. Germline lookup yields CDR1 MNHEY and CDR2 SVGAGI. The V and J ends lost 7 bases and 1 base respectively, with 8 bases between them. As DNA, the CDR3 is TGTGCCAGCAAGGAGCGGTCCTACAATGAGCAGTTCTTC. Amino acids: CASKERSYNEQFF.

This clone was found a few times. The rearrangement uses TRBV5-4 and TRBJ2-5, with D unresolved. The V gene's germline CDR1 is SGHNT and CDR2 YYREEE (reference sequence). Deletions cut 7 bases from V and 1 base from J, with 14 bases between. There are 14 residues in the CDR3. The CDR3 sequence is CASRSEVGQETQYF. CDR3 DNA sequence: TGTGCCAGCCGTTCTGAGGTCGGCCAAGAGACCCAGTACTTC.

This clone has only a few counts. The V call is TRBV4-3, the J call TRBJ2-5; 14 bases line up with TRBD2. CDR1 is LGHNA, CDR2 YSLEER, per germline. The CDR3 contains 19 residues. The trim removed 4 bases at V and 4 bases at J, leaving 14 bases unmatched. The CDR3 region has the DNA TGCGCCAGCAGCCTGGGGACGGGACTAGCGGGGGCCGGGGGAGAGACCCAGTACTTC. Its translation is CASSLGTGLAGAGGETQYF.

The sample holds a few counts of this clone. The chain employs TRBV25-1 and TRBJ2-7; 7 bases align to TRBD2. The CDR3 totals 15 residues. CDR1 and CDR2 from the germline V gene are MGHDK and SYGVNS. The junction had 10 bases not matched to a gene; V was cut back by 1 base and J by 7 bases. The chain's CDR3 is CASSEFGGNAGEQYF. CDR3 nucleotides: TGTGCCAGCAGTGAATTCGGGGGGAATGCGGGGGAGCAGTACTTC.

The CDR3 loop is CASSLGPGNTEAFF. In nucleotides, the CDR3 is TGTGCCAGCAGCTTAGGTCCGGGTAACACTGAAGCTTTCTTT. The rearrangement uses TRBV7-3 and TRBJ1-1; no clear D. Germline CDR1 and CDR2: SGHTA and FQGTGA. This CDR3 spans 14 amino acids. V lost 2 bases and J 2 bases, leaving 9 bases between the germline ends. Variable domain in full (rest from reference TRBV7-3 and TRBJ1-1): GAGVSQTPSNKVTEKGKYVELRCDPISGHTALYWYRQSLGQGPEFLIYFQGTGAADDSGLPNDRFFAVRPEGSVSTLKIQRTERGDSAVYLCASSLGPGNTEAFFGQGTRLTVV.

The genes are TRBV11-3 and TRBJ2-2; D unclear. Germline lookup yields CDR1 SGHNT and CDR2 YENEEA. The CDR3 loop spans 13 amino acids. The V end was cut by 2 bases, the J end by 3 bases, with 4 bases between. The CDR3, as DNA: TGTGCCAGCAGCTTACCGGACACCGGGGAGCTGTTTTTT. Translation: CASSLPDTGELFF.

This chain connects TRBV5-8 to TRBJ2-7; D perhaps matches TRBD1 (5 bases). The V gene's germline CDR1 is SGHTS and CDR2 YDEGEE. Trimming cost V 3 bases and J 6 bases, with 7 bases left between them. The CDR3 is 11 residues long. The CDR3 is CASSWGGEQYF. CDR3 in DNA: TGTGCCAGCAGCTGGGGCGGCGAGCAGTACTTC.

This clone was observed a handful of times. V gene TRBV2 combines with J gene TRBJ1-1; no clear D gene. Germline V lookup: CDR1 SNHLY, CDR2 FYNNEI. V was pared by 5 bases and J by 5 bases, with 15 bases between. The CDR3 runs 14 residues. CDR3 DNA: TGTGCCAGCAGTACCCACTCCTTCCTTACTGAAGCTTTCTTT. This codes for CASSTHSFLTEAFF.

V gene TRBV2 combines with J gene TRBJ1-1; D gene unclear. V lost 5 bases to trimming and J lost 1 base, with 8 bases between them. The CDR3 loop spans 13 amino acids. CDR1 and CDR2 (germline): SNHLY, FYNNEI. CDR3 sequence: CASSTGRNTEAFF. The DNA of the CDR3 is TGTGCCAGCAGTACCGGGAGGAACACTGAAGCTTTCTTT.

CDR3 nucleotide sequence: TGTGCCAGCAGCTATAGGGAGTCTTATGGCTACACCTTC. Translation: CASSYRESYGYTF. The chain uses TRBV11-2 and TRBJ1-2, with D hard to call. This CDR3 has 13 residues. Trimming took 4 bases from V and 5 from J, leaving 11 bases between them. Germline-derived CDR1 and CDR2 are SGHAT and FQNNGV.

This clone was seen more than once but under ten times. CDR3 in amino acids: CASSLVGRGYGYTF. The CDR3 DNA follows: TGTGCCAGCAGCTTGGTGGGCAGGGGCTATGGCTACACCTTC. The rearrangement joins TRBV5-6 to TRBJ1-2, with D perhaps matching TRBD1 (6 bases). CDR1 SGHDT and CDR2 YYEEEE come from the germline V gene. Trimming cost V 0 bases and J 4 bases, with 10 bases left between them. The CDR3 totals 14 residues.

The chain carries TRBV7-9 and TRBJ2-5; 9 nucleotides agree with TRBD1. The DNA end lines up better with TRBJ2-7; the J call may be wrong. CDR1 SEHNR and CDR2 FQNEAQ come from the germline V gene (reference sequence). This CDR3 has 14 residues. CDR3 protein: CASSSTGGFNEQYF. The CDR3 DNA sequence: TGTGCCAGCAGCTCAACAGGGGGCTTTAACGAGCAGTACTTC.